This T cell receptor (beta chain) was retrieved from a study of blood T cells in healthy people across ages. Study-level results: The fall in TCR beta diversity per million T cells was roughly linear with age.

With a J-beta primer mix and a sample-barcoded 5' primer, a second PCR ran 7 to 11 cycles. Each cDNA was tagged by a template-switch adaptor containing 12 random nucleotides. TCRdb itself ran the 5' RACE reads through MiXCR, one entry per CDR3 protein. The table includes roughly 1.7 million distinct CDR3 sequences, approximately 32% detected once. The germline gives CDR1 SGHRS, CDR2 YFSETQ. This CDR3 has 14 residues. V lost 0 bases and J 4 bases, leaving 10 bases between the germline ends. The sample providers were healthy Caucasian people from Russia, aged about 6 to 90. Comments on this clonotype: Its antigen is not known.

The clonotype was recovered from a woman aged 25 to 45 in good health. Sequenced: blood. The chain has TRBV5-1 and TRBJ1-2, with D unclear. CDR3 residues: CASSLAGQIYGYTF. The CDR3 DNA is TGCGCCAGCAGCTTGGCCGGGCAAATCTATGGCTACACCTTC.